The rows below give T cell receptor beta chains drawn from one sample of a study of T-cell reconstitution after alpha-beta-depleted transplantation in children. TCRdb reanalysed the PCR reads using MiXCR and keeps one entry per CDR3 protein. The sample consists of about 91,000 distinct CDR3 sequences, 7% to 10% of them appearing once. The material sequenced was PBMCs from the stem cell graft donor, taken from the stem cell graft. These receptors were taken from a human donor who donated a stem cell graft to a child with congenital amegakaryocytic thrombocytopenia. Both conserved end residues are part of each CDR3. The order of the fields is V gene, J gene, D gene, clone size, CDR3 DNA, CDR3 protein. The D gene is left open where the match is weak. Clone size, where shown, is once, few, many, or a class for clones that have expanded.

v_call: TRBV9; j_call: TRBJ2-1; d_call: .; clone_size: many; cdr3_nt: TGTGCCAGCAGCGTAGACTTGCGGGGAGGAAACAATGAGCAGTTCTTC; cdr3_aa: CASSVDLRGGNNEQFF
v_call: TRBV12-3/TRBV12-4; j_call: TRBJ2-7; d_call: TRBD1; clone_size: many; cdr3_nt: TGTGCCAGCAGTATCGGGACAGGGCCCTACGAGCAGTACTTC; cdr3_aa: CASSIGTGPYEQYF
v_call: TRBV5-6; j_call: TRBJ1-6; d_call: .; clone_size: many; cdr3_nt: TGTGCCAGCAGCCCATCGAACAGGGAGTATAATTCACCCCTCCACTTT; cdr3_aa: CASSPSNREYNSPLHF
v_call: TRBV14; j_call: TRBJ2-3; d_call: .; clone_size: .; cdr3_nt: TGTGCCAGCAGCCAAGACCCCACAGATACGCAGTATTTT; cdr3_aa: CASSQDPTDTQYF
v_call: TRBV7-9; j_call: TRBJ2-6; d_call: .; clone_size: .; cdr3_nt: TGTGCCAGCAGCTTAGGGTGGCAGTCGAGAGATTCTGGGGCCAACGTCCTGACTTTC; cdr3_aa: CASSLGWQSRDSGANVLTF
v_call: TRBV29-1; j_call: TRBJ1-1; d_call: .; clone_size: many; cdr3_nt: TGCAGCGTTGTAGGGGCGGAAGCTTTCTTT; cdr3_aa: CSVVGAEAFF
v_call: TRBV7-9; j_call: TRBJ2-1; d_call: TRBD1; clone_size: many; cdr3_nt: TGTGCCAGCAGCTTAGGAGAGACAGGGGGCTACAATGAGCAGTTCTTC; cdr3_aa: CASSLGETGGYNEQFF
v_call: TRBV5-1; j_call: TRBJ2-3; d_call: TRBD2; clone_size: .; cdr3_nt: TGCGCCAGCAGCATCATTAGCGGGGCTAGCACAGATACGCAGTATTTT; cdr3_aa: CASSIISGASTDTQYF
v_call: TRBV5-1; j_call: TRBJ2-2; d_call: TRBD2; clone_size: many; cdr3_nt: TGCGCCAGCAGTCAGCGGGGGATCTGGGACACCGGGGAGCTGTTTTTT; cdr3_aa: CASSQRGIWDTGELFF
v_call: TRBV5-5; j_call: TRBJ1-2; d_call: .; clone_size: many; cdr3_nt: TGTGCCAGCAGCTTGGAGTGGGTTGGTGGCTACACCTTC; cdr3_aa: CASSLEWVGGYTF
v_call: TRBV20-1; j_call: TRBJ1-1; d_call: .; clone_size: many; cdr3_nt: TGCAACGGACGAAAGGGGACTGAAGCTTTCTTT; cdr3_aa: CNGRKGTEAFF
v_call: TRBV20-1; j_call: TRBJ1-6; d_call: .; clone_size: many; cdr3_nt: TGCAGTGCTAGAGCTCCACCTTATAATTCACCCCTCCACTTT; cdr3_aa: CSARAPPYNSPLHF
v_call: TRBV4-2; j_call: TRBJ1-6; d_call: TRBD1; clone_size: many; cdr3_nt: TGTGCCAGCAGCCGGGAGACAGGGTCGGGTTCACCCCTCCACTTT; cdr3_aa: CASSRETGSGSPLHF
v_call: TRBV29-1; j_call: TRBJ2-4; d_call: TRBD1; clone_size: many; cdr3_nt: TGCAGCGCCGAGGACAGGGCGTCAAACATTCAGTACTTC; cdr3_aa: CSAEDRASNIQYF
v_call: TRBV30; j_call: TRBJ2-3; d_call: .; clone_size: many; cdr3_nt: TGTGCCTGGGGTGCCGGGGATTTGAGTACAGATACGCAGTATTTT; cdr3_aa: CAWGAGDLSTDTQYF
v_call: TRBV5-1; j_call: TRBJ2-7; d_call: .; clone_size: many; cdr3_nt: TGCGCCAGCACCCTTTTGACAGGCGGCTCCTACGAGCAGTACTTC; cdr3_aa: CASTLLTGGSYEQYF
v_call: TRBV7-2; j_call: TRBJ2-2; d_call: .; clone_size: many; cdr3_nt: TGTGCGAGCAGCCTCTTTAGCGGCTCGGCCGGGGAGCTGTTTTTT; cdr3_aa: CASSLFSGSAGELFF
v_call: TRBV6-2/TRBV6-3; j_call: TRBJ2-1; d_call: .; clone_size: .; cdr3_nt: TGTGCCAGCAGTGAGACGGATACCTACAATGAGCAGTTCTTC; cdr3_aa: CASSETDTYNEQFF
v_call: TRBV3-1; j_call: TRBJ2-1; d_call: .; clone_size: many; cdr3_nt: TGTGCCAGCAGCCAAGCACCTGATAGCTCCTACAATGAGCAGTTCTTC; cdr3_aa: CASSQAPDSSYNEQFF
v_call: TRBV5-4; j_call: TRBJ1-2; d_call: TRBD1; clone_size: many; cdr3_nt: TGTGCCAGCAGCTTTGGACAGGGGGATGGGGGCTACACCTTC; cdr3_aa: CASSFGQGDGGYTF
v_call: TRBV18; j_call: TRBJ1-2; d_call: TRBD1; clone_size: many; cdr3_nt: TGTGCCAGCCGGACGGGACAGGGTACTAGCGGCTACACCTTC; cdr3_aa: CASRTGQGTSGYTF
v_call: TRBV5-1; j_call: TRBJ2-1; d_call: .; clone_size: many; cdr3_nt: TGCGCCAGCAGCTTGAGGGGGGGGCAAAATGAGCAGTTCTTC; cdr3_aa: CASSLRGGQNEQFF
v_call: TRBV5-1; j_call: TRBJ1-2; d_call: .; clone_size: many; cdr3_nt: TGCGCCAGCAGCCGGGGAGGCCTCTATGGCTACACCTTC; cdr3_aa: CASSRGGLYGYTF
v_call: TRBV7-9; j_call: TRBJ1-1; d_call: .; clone_size: many; cdr3_nt: TGTGCCAGCAGCTTAGATGCAGGCCGAGGAGGCACTGAAGCTTTCTTT; cdr3_aa: CASSLDAGRGGTEAFF
v_call: TRBV7-7; j_call: TRBJ2-7; d_call: .; clone_size: many; cdr3_nt: TGTGCCAGCAGCCTCCCGAGGGCACACCTGACCTTCTACGAGCAGTACTTC; cdr3_aa: CASSLPRAHLTFYEQYF
v_call: TRBV9; j_call: TRBJ2-7; d_call: .; clone_size: many; cdr3_nt: TGTGCCAGCAGCGTCCGCCCCCTCGGCGAGCAGTACTTC; cdr3_aa: CASSVRPLGEQYF
v_call: TRBV11-2; j_call: TRBJ1-2; d_call: TRBD1; clone_size: .; cdr3_nt: TGTGCCAGCAGGAAGGGGGCTGGCTACACCTTC; cdr3_aa: CASRKGAGYTF
v_call: TRBV12-3/TRBV12-4; j_call: TRBJ2-1; d_call: TRBD2; clone_size: many; cdr3_nt: TGTGCCAGCAGTAATAGGGCGGGACTAGCGGGATTAAGCTCCTACAATGAGCAGTTCTTC; cdr3_aa: CASSNRAGLAGLSSYNEQFF
v_call: TRBV20-1; j_call: TRBJ1-5; d_call: .; clone_size: many; cdr3_nt: TGCAGTGCTAGAGCACCCGGGGGGGTGAATCAGCCCCAGCATTTT; cdr3_aa: CSARAPGGVNQPQHF
v_call: TRBV20-1; j_call: TRBJ2-1; d_call: TRBD2; clone_size: few; cdr3_nt: TGCAGTGCTTCCCGGAACTTAGCGGGGGGGCTGTACAATGAGCAGTTCTTC; cdr3_aa: CSASRNLAGGLYNEQFF
v_call: TRBV5-4; j_call: TRBJ2-7; d_call: TRBD1; clone_size: many; cdr3_nt: TGTGCCAGCAGCTTATCCCAACTAGGGACAGGGGGCAGCCCCTACGAGCAGTACTTC; cdr3_aa: CASSLSQLGTGGSPYEQYF
v_call: TRBV3-1; j_call: TRBJ1-2; d_call: .; clone_size: many; cdr3_nt: TGTGCCAGCAGCCAAGACTCATGGGGCTACACCTTC; cdr3_aa: CASSQDSWGYTF
v_call: TRBV5-1; j_call: TRBJ1-1; d_call: TRBD1; clone_size: medium-sized; cdr3_nt: TGCGCCAGCAGCGTGGGACAGTCAAACACTGAAGCTTTCTTT; cdr3_aa: CASSVGQSNTEAFF
v_call: TRBV7-7; j_call: TRBJ2-5; d_call: TRBD2; clone_size: many; cdr3_nt: TGTGCCAGCAGCGTTGGGACTAGCGGGGGGGCCCGCGAGACCCAGTACTTC; cdr3_aa: CASSVGTSGGARETQYF
v_call: TRBV20-1; j_call: TRBJ2-7; d_call: TRBD2; clone_size: many; cdr3_nt: TGCAGTGCTAGTCTCCCTAGCGGGCGTGAGGACGAGCAGTACTTC; cdr3_aa: CSASLPSGREDEQYF
v_call: TRBV2; j_call: TRBJ1-1; d_call: .; clone_size: .; cdr3_nt: TGTGCCAGCAGTGATATCTGGCAGGCAACCACTGAAGCTTTCTTT; cdr3_aa: CASSDIWQATTEAFF
v_call: TRBV29-1; j_call: TRBJ2-7; d_call: .; clone_size: .; cdr3_nt: TGCAGCGTTGCTCCGGGGTGGAGCTCCTACGAGCAGTACTTC; cdr3_aa: CSVAPGWSSYEQYF
v_call: TRBV5-1; j_call: TRBJ1-2; d_call: .; clone_size: many; cdr3_nt: TGCGCCAGCAGCTTGACAGGAGACTATGGCTACACCTTC; cdr3_aa: CASSLTGDYGYTF
v_call: TRBV12-3/TRBV12-4; j_call: TRBJ2-5; d_call: .; clone_size: many; cdr3_nt: TGTGCCAGCAGTCTCTATCAAGGAGAGACCCAGTACTTC; cdr3_aa: CASSLYQGETQYF
v_call: TRBV11-2; j_call: TRBJ1-1; d_call: .; clone_size: many; cdr3_nt: TGTGCCAGCGAGACCTTGAACACTGAAGCTTTCTTT; cdr3_aa: CASETLNTEAFF
v_call: TRBV29-1; j_call: TRBJ2-3; d_call: .; clone_size: many; cdr3_nt: TGCAGCGTTGAAGATGCCCGCCCCACGCAGTATTTT; cdr3_aa: CSVEDARPTQYF
v_call: TRBV5-1; j_call: TRBJ2-5; d_call: .; clone_size: many; cdr3_nt: TGCGCCAGCAGCTTGTCAGGCAGCCAAGAGACCCAGTACTTC; cdr3_aa: CASSLSGSQETQYF
v_call: TRBV20-1; j_call: TRBJ1-1; d_call: .; clone_size: many; cdr3_nt: TGCAGTGCTAGAGATAGTTCCCGTGGGAACACTGAAGCTTTCTTT; cdr3_aa: CSARDSSRGNTEAFF
v_call: TRBV6-2/TRBV6-3; j_call: TRBJ2-7; d_call: .; clone_size: many; cdr3_nt: TGTGCCAGCAGTGACGGACTAACTGACAAAAGCTCCTACGAGCAGTACTTC; cdr3_aa: CASSDGLTDKSSYEQYF
v_call: TRBV7-9; j_call: TRBJ1-1; d_call: .; clone_size: many; cdr3_nt: TGTGCCAGCAGCGAAATGAACACTGAAGCTTTCTTT; cdr3_aa: CASSEMNTEAFF
v_call: TRBV5-1; j_call: TRBJ1-2; d_call: TRBD1; clone_size: many; cdr3_nt: TGCGCCAGCAGCTATTCGACAGGGGATGGCTACACCTTC; cdr3_aa: CASSYSTGDGYTF
v_call: TRBV29-1; j_call: TRBJ1-1; d_call: .; clone_size: many; cdr3_nt: TGCAGCGCTGGAAGGGCCCTGGCGGGCACTGAAGCTTTCTTT; cdr3_aa: CSAGRALAGTEAFF
v_call: TRBV20-1; j_call: TRBJ2-4; d_call: TRBD2; clone_size: few; cdr3_nt: TGCAGTGCGAGAACTAGCGGGAGGGCTTCTTTTGACAAAAACATTCAGTACTTC; cdr3_aa: CSARTSGRASFDKNIQYF
v_call: TRBV20-1; j_call: TRBJ2-7; d_call: .; clone_size: many; cdr3_nt: TGCAGTGCTAGGCGGGACACCGGAACCTACGAGCAGTACTTC; cdr3_aa: CSARRDTGTYEQYF
v_call: TRBV5-1; j_call: TRBJ2-7; d_call: .; clone_size: medium-sized; cdr3_nt: TGCGCCAGCACTAACGAGCAGTACTTC; cdr3_aa: CASTNEQYF
v_call: TRBV3-1; j_call: TRBJ1-1; d_call: .; clone_size: many; cdr3_nt: TGTGCCAGCAGCCAAGAGTTCCTAAACACTGAAGCTTTCTTT; cdr3_aa: CASSQEFLNTEAFF
v_call: TRBV27; j_call: TRBJ2-7; d_call: .; clone_size: many; cdr3_nt: TGTGCCAGCAGTTCAGCCCGTCGGGGCATGCGGTACTTC; cdr3_aa: CASSSARRGMRYF
v_call: TRBV29-1; j_call: TRBJ2-1; d_call: TRBD2; clone_size: many; cdr3_nt: TGCAGCGTTGCAAGGACTAGAGAAAACAATGAGCAGTTCTTC; cdr3_aa: CSVARTRENNEQFF